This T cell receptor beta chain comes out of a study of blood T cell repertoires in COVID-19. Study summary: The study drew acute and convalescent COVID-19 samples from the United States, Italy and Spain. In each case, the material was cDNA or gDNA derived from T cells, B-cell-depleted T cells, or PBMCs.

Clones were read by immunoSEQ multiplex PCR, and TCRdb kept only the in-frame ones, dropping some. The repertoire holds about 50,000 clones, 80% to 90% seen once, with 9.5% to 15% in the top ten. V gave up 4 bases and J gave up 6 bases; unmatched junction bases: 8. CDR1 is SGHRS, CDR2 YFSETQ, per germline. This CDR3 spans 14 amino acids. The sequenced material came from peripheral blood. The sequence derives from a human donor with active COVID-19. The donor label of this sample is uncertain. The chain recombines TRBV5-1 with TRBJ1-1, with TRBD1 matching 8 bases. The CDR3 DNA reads TGCGCCAGCAGCCTCCCGGGACAGGTAGCTGAAGCTTTCTTT. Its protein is CASSLPGQVAEAFF.